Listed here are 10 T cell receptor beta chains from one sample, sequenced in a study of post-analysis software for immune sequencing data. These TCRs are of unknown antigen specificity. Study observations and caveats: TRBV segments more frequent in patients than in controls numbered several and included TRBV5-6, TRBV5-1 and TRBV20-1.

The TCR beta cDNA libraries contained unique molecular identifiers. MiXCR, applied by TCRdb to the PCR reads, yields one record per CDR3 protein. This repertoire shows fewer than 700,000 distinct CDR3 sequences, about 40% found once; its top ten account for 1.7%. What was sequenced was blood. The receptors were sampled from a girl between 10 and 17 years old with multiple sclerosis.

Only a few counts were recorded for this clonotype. As DNA, the CDR3 is TGCGCCAGCAGCCATGGACAGGGGACCAAAAACATTCAGTACTTC. Its translation: CASSHGQGTKNIQYF. The rearrangement joins TRBV5-1 to TRBJ2-4; 9 bases map to TRBD1. Trimming at V came to 4 bases and at J to 2 bases, leaving 4 bases not matched to a gene. In germline, CDR1 is SGHRS, CDR2 YFSETQ. This CDR3 contains 15 residues.

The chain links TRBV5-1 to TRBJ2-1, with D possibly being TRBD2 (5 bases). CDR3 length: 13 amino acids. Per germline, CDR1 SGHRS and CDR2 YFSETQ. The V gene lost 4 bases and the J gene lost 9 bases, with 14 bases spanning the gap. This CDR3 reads CASSLVLGLEQFF. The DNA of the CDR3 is TGCGCCAGCAGCCTCGTATTAGGACTTGAGCAGTTCTTC.

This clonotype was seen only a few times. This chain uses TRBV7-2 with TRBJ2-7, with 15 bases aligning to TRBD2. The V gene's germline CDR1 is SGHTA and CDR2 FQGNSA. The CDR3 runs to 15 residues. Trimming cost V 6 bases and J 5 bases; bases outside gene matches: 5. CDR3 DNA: TGTGCCAGCAGAAGGACTAGCGGGAGGGTGAACGAGCAGTACTTC. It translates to CASRRTSGRVNEQYF. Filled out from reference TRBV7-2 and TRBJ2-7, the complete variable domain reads GAGVSQSPSNKVTEKGKDVELRCDPISGHTALYWYRQSLGQGLEFLIYFQGNSAPDKSGLPSDRFSAERTGGSVSTLTIQRTQQEDSAVYLCASRRTSGRVNEQYFGPGTRLTVT.

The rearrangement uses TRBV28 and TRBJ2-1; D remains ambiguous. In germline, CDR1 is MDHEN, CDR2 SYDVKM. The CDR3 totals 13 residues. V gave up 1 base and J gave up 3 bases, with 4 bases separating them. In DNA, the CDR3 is TGTGCCAGCAGTTTATTTCTCTACAATGAGCAGTTCTTC. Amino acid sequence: CASSLFLYNEQFF.

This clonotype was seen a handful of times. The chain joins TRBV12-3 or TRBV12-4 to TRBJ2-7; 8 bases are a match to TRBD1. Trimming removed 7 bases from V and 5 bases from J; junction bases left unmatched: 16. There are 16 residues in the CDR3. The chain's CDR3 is CASTSRTGTFGDEQYF. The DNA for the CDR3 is TGTGCCAGCACCTCCCGGACAGGGACCTTTGGGGACGAGCAGTACTTC.

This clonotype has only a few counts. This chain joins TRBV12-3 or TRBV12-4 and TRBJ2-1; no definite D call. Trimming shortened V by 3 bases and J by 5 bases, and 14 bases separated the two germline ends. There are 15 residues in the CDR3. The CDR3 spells CASSFPGSTHNEQFF. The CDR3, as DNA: TGTGCCAGCAGTTTCCCGGGCAGCACCCACAATGAGCAGTTCTTC.

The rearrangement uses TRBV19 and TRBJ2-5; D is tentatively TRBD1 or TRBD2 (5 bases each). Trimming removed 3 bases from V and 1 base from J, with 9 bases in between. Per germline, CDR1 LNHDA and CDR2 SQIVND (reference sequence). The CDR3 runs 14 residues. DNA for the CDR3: TGTGCCAGTAGTATGGGACCTAGCCAAGAGACCCAGTACTTC. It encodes CASSMGPSQETQYF. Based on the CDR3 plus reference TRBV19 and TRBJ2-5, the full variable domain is DGGITQSPKYLFRKEGQNVTLSCEQNLNHDAMYWYRQDPGQGLRLIYYSQIVNDFQKGDIAEGYSVSREKKESFPLTVTSAQKNPTAFYLCASSMGPSQETQYFGPGTRLLVL.

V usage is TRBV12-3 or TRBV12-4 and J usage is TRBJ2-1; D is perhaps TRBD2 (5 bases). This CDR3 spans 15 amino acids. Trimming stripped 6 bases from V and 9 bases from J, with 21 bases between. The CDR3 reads CASRPRDLHEGEQFF. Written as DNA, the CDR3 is TGTGCCAGCAGACCCCGGGATCTCCACGAGGGTGAGCAGTTCTTC.

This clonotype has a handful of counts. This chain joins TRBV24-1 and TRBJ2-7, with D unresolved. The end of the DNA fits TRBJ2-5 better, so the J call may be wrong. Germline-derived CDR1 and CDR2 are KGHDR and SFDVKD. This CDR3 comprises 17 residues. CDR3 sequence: CATSDPLSSPDGETQYF. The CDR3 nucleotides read TGTGCCACCAGTGATCCCCTGTCGAGCCCAGATGGAGAGACCCAGTACTTC.

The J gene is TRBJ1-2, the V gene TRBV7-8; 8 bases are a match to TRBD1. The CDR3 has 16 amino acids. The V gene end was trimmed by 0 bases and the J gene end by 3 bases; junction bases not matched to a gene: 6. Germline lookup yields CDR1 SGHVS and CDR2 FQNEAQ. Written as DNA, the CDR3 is TGTGCCAGCAGCTTAGCCGTAGACAGGGGCGACTATGGCTACACCTTC. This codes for CASSLAVDRGDYGYTF.